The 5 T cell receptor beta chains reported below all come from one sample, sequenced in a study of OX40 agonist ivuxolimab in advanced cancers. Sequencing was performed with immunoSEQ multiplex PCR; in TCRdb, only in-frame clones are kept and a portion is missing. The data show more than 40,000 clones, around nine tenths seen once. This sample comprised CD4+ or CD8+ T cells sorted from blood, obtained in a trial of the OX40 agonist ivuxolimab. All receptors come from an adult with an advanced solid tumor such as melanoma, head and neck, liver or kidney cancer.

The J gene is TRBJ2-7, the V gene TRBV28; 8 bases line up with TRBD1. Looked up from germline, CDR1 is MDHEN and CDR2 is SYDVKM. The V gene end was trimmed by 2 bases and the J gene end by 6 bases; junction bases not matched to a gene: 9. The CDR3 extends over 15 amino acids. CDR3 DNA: TGTGCCAGCAGTTTAGGGAACAGGGGGGTTTCCGAGCAGTACTTC. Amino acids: CASSLGNRGVSEQYF.

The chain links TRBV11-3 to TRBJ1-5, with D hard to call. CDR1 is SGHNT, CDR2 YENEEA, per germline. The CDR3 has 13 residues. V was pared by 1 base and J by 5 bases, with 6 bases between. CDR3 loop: CASSLGAYQPQHF. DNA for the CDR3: TGTGCCAGCAGCTTAGGCGCTTATCAGCCCCAGCATTTT.

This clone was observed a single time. CDR3 sequence (DNA): TGTGCCAGCAGCCCTGCGACTTCTGGCGGCTACACCTTC. Its protein product is CASSPATSGGYTF. The chain is built from TRBV11-1 and TRBJ1-2; D uncertain. This CDR3 spans 13 amino acids. Trimming stripped 5 bases from V and 8 bases from J, with 15 bases between. CDR1 and CDR2 from the germline V gene are SGHAT and FQDESV (reference sequence).

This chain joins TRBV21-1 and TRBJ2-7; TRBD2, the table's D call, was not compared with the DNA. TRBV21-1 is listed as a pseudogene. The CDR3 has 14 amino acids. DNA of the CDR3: TGTGCCAGCAGCAGGCGGGAGTACTGCTACGAGCAGTACTTC. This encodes CASSRREYCYEQYF.

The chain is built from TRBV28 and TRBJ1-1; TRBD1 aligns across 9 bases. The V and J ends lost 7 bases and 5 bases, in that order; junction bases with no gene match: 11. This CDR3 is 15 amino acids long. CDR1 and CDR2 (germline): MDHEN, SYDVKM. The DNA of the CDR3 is TGTGCCAGCACCCTGACAGGGGGACGGGGAACTGAAGCTTTCTTT. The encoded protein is CASTLTGGRGTEAFF.